The 10 T cell receptor beta chains listed next were all sequenced from one sample in a study of T cell repertoires in cytomegalovirus infection. A single record per CDR3 protein comes from TCRdb applying MiXCR to the reads. In the table there are about 310,000 distinct CDR3 sequences, roughly a sixth of which are singletons. The sample consisted of PBMCs. These receptors were collected from a human donor in good health (CMV status not recorded). Some clones in this sample may be carry-over from other donors' samples.

This clonotype was observed a handful of times. The CDR3, as DNA: TGCAGTGCTAGAGATCATGGGGGGAGTGTTGTACCCCTCCACTTT. This codes for CSARDHGGSVVPLHF. The chain recombines TRBV20-1 with TRBJ1-6, with D tentatively TRBD1 (5 bases). CDR3 length: 15 amino acids. V was pared by 0 bases and J by 12 bases, with 18 bases between. Germline values: CDR1 DFQATT, CDR2 SNEGSKA (reference sequence).

The chain couples TRBV11-2 to TRBJ2-1; unclear D gene. Germline-derived CDR1 and CDR2 are SGHAT and FQNNGV. The CDR3 is 19 amino acids. The V end lost 5 bases, the J end lost 0 bases, and 23 bases lay between the germline ends. The DNA of the CDR3 is TGTGCCAGCAGCCCCCTGGTTGATAATTACGGGTTCTCCTACAATGAGCAGTTCTTC. It encodes CASSPLVDNYGFSYNEQFF.

The chain couples TRBV6-6 to TRBJ1-6; 10 bases map to TRBD1. This CDR3 contains 16 residues. The V gene end was trimmed by 10 bases and the J gene end by 10 bases; junction bases not matched to a gene: 16. Germline V gene sequence: CDR1 MNHNY, CDR2 SVGAGI (reference sequence). DNA of the CDR3: TGTGCCACAAGTCCTTGGTTTGGGACAGGGGAATCACCCCTCCACTTT. Translation gives CATSPWFGTGESPLHF.

This clonotype has only a few counts. The chain employs TRBV28 and TRBJ2-2, with a tentative D call TRBD1 (6 bases). Germline CDR1 reads MDHEN; CDR2 reads SYDVKM. V was cut by 10 bases and J by 4 bases, with 16 bases left in between. The CDR3 totals 14 residues. The DNA of the CDR3 is TGTGCCACCTACCGACAAGGGGGCACCGGGGAGCTGTTTTTT. Translation gives CATYRQGGTGELFF.

The V gene is TRBV27, the J gene TRBJ1-6; perhaps TRBD1 as D (5 bases). The CDR3 is made up of 17 amino acids. Germline V gene data show CDR1 as MNHEY and CDR2 as SMNVEV (reference sequence). The ends were cut back, 6 bases at V and 10 bases at J, with 25 bases in the middle. Here the CDR3 reads CASSLGIGAQTESPLHF. CDR3 in DNA: TGTGCCAGCAGCCTTGGGATAGGGGCGCAAACAGAGTCACCCCTCCACTTT.

In this sample, this clonotype turned up a few times. The rearrangement joins TRBV7-2 to TRBJ2-5; D unclear. CDR1 is SGHTA and CDR2 is FQGNSA in the germline V gene. Trimming removed 5 bases from V and 2 bases from J, with 18 bases in between. The CDR3 extends over 16 amino acids. The CDR3 loop is CASSPEPFAIQETQYF. The CDR3 DNA reads as TGTGCCAGCAGCCCAGAGCCGTTTGCGATACAAGAGACCCAGTACTTC.

The chain links TRBV12-3 or TRBV12-4 to TRBJ1-1, with a tentative D call TRBD1 (6 bases). Trimming cost V 2 bases and J 5 bases, with 12 bases left between them. This CDR3 has 14 amino acids. CDR3 in amino acids: CASSLSLGATEAFF. The CDR3, as DNA: TGTGCCAGCAGTTTATCACTGGGGGCGACTGAAGCTTTCTTT.

The sample holds a few counts of this clonotype. The chain links TRBV18 to TRBJ1-1; D might be TRBD1 (6 bases). Trimming cost V 3 bases and J 1 base, with 12 bases left between them. CDR1 is KGHSH, CDR2 LQKENI, per germline. The CDR3 totals 15 residues. CDR3 residues: CASSPMTGGNTEAFF. The CDR3 nucleotides are TGTGCCAGCTCACCCATGACAGGAGGGAACACTGAAGCTTTCTTT.

This clonotype was observed many times. The rearrangement links TRBV28 to TRBJ1-2; 7 bases map to TRBD1. The germline V gene has CDR1 MDHEN and CDR2 SYDVKM. V shed 4 bases, J shed 7 bases, and the junction held 9 bases outside the gene matches. The length of the CDR3 is 14 residues. The CDR3 sequence is CASSSYRQGSGYTF. The CDR3 DNA is TGTGCCAGCAGTTCTTATCGACAGGGAAGTGGCTACACCTTC.

As concerns this clonotype: A much larger clone is a single base away; this may be a read error. The chain combines TRBV7-3 with TRBJ2-4; TRBD2 is a possible D gene (5 bases). The V gene lost 5 bases and the J gene lost 5 bases, with 16 bases spanning the gap. Germline values: CDR1 SGHTA, CDR2 FQGTGA. The CDR3 has 15 amino acids. The CDR3 is CASSPGIAYQNIQYF. The CDR3 region has the DNA TGTGCCAGCAGCCCCGGCATAGCGTACCAAAACATTCAGTACTTC.